Listed below are T cell receptor beta chains from one sample, sequenced in a study of blood T cell repertoires in COVID-19. TCRdb's copy holds only in-frame clones and misses some; the assay was immunoSEQ multiplex PCR. The table lists approximately 300,000 clones, 86% of them singletons, with less than 3% in the top ten. Sequenced material: PBMCs or T cells enriched from blood (not recorded which). These receptors came from a woman aged 18-29 years who had recovered from COVID-19. Each CDR3 is given with its conserved first and last residue.

v_gene | CDR3aa
TRBV4-3 | CASSPRSGGKLAGELFF
TRBV28 | CASSSISGRAPYNEQFF
TRBV28 | CASSSGHYNEQFF
TRBV2 | CASMPGLAGNIQYF
TRBV2 | CASSDGLAGVSETQYF
TRBV11-2 | CASSRQGVYEQYF
TRBV7-9 | CASSIPDYPNTGELFF
TRBV10-3 | CAIAGTDNQPQHF
TRBV5-8 | CASSSGTGSIRTGELFF
TRBV4-3 | CASSQDQWRAGGEDTQYF
TRBV3-1/TRBV3-2 | CASSPMVAGGHEQYF
TRBV30 | CAWRRGRRPNQPQHF
TRBV4-1 | CASSTQGSGGTGELFF
TRBV2 | CASRGQGVLGEAFF
TRBV12-5 | CASGPDPGQQNSPLHF
TRBV24-1 | CATRQGANQPQHF
TRBV11-3 | CASSLARWNTEAFF
TRBV7-2 | CASTPDRTYGYTF
TRBV6-2/TRBV6-3 | CASSYSNPGSYGYTF
TRBV9 | CASSVLRRPLDGELFF
TRBV29-1 | CSVVPRSYNEQFF
TRBV12-5 | CASGLDLGTGGEAFF
TRBV29-1 | CSVVQEIMNTEAFF
TRBV7-9 | CASSPFKQGTEAFF
TRBV19 | CASSIGQVLGETQYF
TRBV11-2 | CASSTGQALANEQFF
TRBV28 | CASSFLLGGRAYEQYF
TRBV18 | CASSPRLTSGGPISSYNEQFF
TRBV27 | CASSLLAGVPNEQFF
TRBV7-9 | CASSFFTSRETQYF
TRBV5-6 | CASSLTGGNEKLFF
TRBV7-2 | CASRRDPREKLFF
TRBV30 | CAWGGQNTEAFF
TRBV27 | CASSPLPAPDFTDTQYF
TRBV19 | CASSIAPQQGANTGELFF
TRBV28 | CASSSTVDRGHQPQHF
TRBV7-2 | CASSPASGSIYEQFF
TRBV15 | CATSRDGTAEGYTF
TRBV4-1 | CASSQGGVAGAEQETQYF
TRBV5-1 | CASSSTDSLNTEAFF
TRBV2 | CASSESLAGNNEQFF